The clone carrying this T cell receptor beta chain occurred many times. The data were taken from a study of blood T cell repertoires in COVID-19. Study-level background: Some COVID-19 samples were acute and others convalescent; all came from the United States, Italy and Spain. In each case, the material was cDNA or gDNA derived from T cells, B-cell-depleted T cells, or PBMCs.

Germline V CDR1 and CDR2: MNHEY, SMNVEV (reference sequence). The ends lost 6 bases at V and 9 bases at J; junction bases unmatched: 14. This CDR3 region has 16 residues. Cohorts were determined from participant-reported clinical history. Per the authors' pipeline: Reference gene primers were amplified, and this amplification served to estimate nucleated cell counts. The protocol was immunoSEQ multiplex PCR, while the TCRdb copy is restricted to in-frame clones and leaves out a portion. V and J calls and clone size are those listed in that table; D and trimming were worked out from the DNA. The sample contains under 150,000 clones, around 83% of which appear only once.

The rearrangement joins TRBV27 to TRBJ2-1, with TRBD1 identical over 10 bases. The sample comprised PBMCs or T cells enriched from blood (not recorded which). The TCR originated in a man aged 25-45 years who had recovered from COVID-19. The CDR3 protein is CASRPEGQGLAGEQFF. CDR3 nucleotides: TGTGCCAGCAGACCGGAGGGACAGGGGCTTGCTGGTGAGCAGTTCTTC.